The present TCR beta chain was sequenced within a study of T cells after yellow fever vaccination. The 5'RACE template-switching step produced TCR cDNA and added a universal primer site and UMIs. TCRdb reanalysed the 5' RACE reads using MiXCR and keeps one entry per CDR3 protein. Of approximately 340,000 distinct CDR3 sequences listed, 7.5% to 9% are singletons. Overall study results and limits: Only a minor proportion of clonotypes was detected across both CD4 and CD8 compartments. Subsequent booster samples again held most clones from primary vaccination (around 96% CD4, over 80% CD8). Sorted repertoires could include abundant contaminating clonotypes from bulk cells.

Trimming removed 6 bases from V and 5 bases from J; junction bases left unmatched: 8. Germline-derived CDR1 and CDR2 are DFQATT and SNEGSKA (reference sequence). The CDR3 runs to 13 residues. A note on this clonotype: Its specificity is unknown.

The input for sequencing was PBMCs, taken on the day of the first yellow fever vaccination. The TCR sequence derives from a man between 18 and 29 years old who received the YFV17D yellow fever vaccine. The chain recombines TRBV20-1 with TRBJ2-5; 8 bases align to TRBD2. This chain's CDR3 is CSARREGTETQYF. The CDR3 DNA follows: TGCAGTGCCAGACGGGAGGGGACGGAGACCCAGTACTTC.